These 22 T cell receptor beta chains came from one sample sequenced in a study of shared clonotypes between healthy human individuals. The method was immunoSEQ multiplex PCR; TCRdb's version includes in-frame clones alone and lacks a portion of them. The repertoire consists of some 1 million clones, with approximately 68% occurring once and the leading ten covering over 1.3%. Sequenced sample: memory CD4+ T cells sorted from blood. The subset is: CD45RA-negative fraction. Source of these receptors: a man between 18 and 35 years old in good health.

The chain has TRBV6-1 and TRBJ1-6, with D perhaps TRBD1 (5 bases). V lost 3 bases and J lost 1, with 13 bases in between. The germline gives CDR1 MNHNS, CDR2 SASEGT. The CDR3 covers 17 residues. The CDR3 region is CASSDSWGRSYNSPLHF. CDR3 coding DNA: TGTGCCAGCAGTGATTCATGGGGGAGGTCCTATAATTCACCCCTCCACTTT.

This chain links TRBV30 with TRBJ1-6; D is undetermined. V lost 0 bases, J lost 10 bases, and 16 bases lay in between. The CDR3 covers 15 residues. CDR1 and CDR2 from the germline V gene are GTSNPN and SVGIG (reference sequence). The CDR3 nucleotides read TGTGCCTGGAGTGTACTCACTTCAACAAACTCACCCCTCCACTTT. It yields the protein CAWSVLTSTNSPLHF. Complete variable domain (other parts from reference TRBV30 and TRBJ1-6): SQTIHQWPATLVQPVGSPLSLECTVEGTSNPNLYWYRQAAGRGLQLLFYSVGIGQISSEVPQNLSASRPQDRQFILSSKKLLLSDSGFYLCAWSVLTSTNSPLHFGNGTRLTVT.

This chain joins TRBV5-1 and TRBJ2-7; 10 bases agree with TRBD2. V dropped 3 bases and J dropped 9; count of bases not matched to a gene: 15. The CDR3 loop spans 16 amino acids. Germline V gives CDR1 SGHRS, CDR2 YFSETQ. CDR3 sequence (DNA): TGCGCCAGCAGCTCAACCACTAGCGGGGCCGTGCGAAGGCAGTACTTC. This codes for CASSSTTSGAVRRQYF.

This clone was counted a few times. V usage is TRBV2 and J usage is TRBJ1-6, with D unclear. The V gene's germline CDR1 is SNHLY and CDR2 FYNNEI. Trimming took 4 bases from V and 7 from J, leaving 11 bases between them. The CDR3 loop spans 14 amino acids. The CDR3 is CASSVITGNSPLHF. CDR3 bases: TGTGCCAGCAGTGTTATAACGGGGAATTCACCCCTCCACTTT.

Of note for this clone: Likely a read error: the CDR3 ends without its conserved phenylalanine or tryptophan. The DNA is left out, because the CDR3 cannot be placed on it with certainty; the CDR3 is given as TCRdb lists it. The CDR3 region is CASSLSASPAL. V and J are TRBV5-1 and TRBJ1-4. The CDR3 is 11 amino acids long, termini counted. Germline assignment: CDR1 SGHRS and CDR2 YFSETQ.

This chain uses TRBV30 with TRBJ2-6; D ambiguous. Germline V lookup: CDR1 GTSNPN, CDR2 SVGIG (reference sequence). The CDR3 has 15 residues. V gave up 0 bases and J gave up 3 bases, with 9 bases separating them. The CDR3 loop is CAWSVPVFGANVLTF. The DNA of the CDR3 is TGTGCCTGGAGTGTACCGGTGTTTGGGGCCAACGTCCTGACTTTC.

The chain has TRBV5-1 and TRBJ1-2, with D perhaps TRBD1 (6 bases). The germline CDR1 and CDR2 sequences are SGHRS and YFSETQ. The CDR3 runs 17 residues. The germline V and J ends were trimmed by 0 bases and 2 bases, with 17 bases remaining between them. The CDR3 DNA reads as TGCGCCAGCAGCTTGGAGCTCGGCCAACAGGGAAACTATGGCTACACCTTC. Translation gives CASSLELGQQGNYGYTF.

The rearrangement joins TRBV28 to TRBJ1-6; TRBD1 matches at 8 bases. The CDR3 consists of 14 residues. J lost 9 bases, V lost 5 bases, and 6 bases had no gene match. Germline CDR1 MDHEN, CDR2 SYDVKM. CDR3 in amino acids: CASSPRDRPSPLHF. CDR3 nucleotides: TGTGCCAGCAGTCCCCGGGACAGGCCTTCACCCCTCCACTTT.

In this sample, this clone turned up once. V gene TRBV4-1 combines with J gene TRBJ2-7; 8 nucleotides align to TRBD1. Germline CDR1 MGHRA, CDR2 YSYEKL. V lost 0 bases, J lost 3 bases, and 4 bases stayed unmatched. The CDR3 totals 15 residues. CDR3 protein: CASSQDPGQDYEQYF. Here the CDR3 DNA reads TGCGCCAGCAGCCAAGACCCGGGACAGGACTACGAGCAGTACTTC.

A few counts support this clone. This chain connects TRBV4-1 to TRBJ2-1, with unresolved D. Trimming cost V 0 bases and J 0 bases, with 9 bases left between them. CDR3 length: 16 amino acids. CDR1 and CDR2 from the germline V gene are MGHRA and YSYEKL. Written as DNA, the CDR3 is TGCGCCAGCAGCCAAGACGCCAGTAGCTCCTACAATGAGCAGTTCTTC. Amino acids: CASSQDASSSYNEQFF.

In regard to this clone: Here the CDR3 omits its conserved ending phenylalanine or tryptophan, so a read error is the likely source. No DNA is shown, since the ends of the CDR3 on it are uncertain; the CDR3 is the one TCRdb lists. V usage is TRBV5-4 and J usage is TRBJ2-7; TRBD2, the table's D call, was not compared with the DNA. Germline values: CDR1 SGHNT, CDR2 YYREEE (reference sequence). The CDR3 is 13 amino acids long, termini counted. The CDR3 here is CASSLDPTSGRAL.

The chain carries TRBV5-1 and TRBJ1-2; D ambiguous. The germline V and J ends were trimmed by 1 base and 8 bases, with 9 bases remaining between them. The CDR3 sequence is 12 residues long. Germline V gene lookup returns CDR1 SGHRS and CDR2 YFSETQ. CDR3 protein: CASSLNRQGYTF. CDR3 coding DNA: TGCGCCAGCAGCTTGAACCGGCAGGGCTACACCTTC.

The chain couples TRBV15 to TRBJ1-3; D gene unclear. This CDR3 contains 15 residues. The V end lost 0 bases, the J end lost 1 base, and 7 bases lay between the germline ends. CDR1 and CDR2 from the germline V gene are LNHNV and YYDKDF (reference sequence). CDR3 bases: TGTGCCACCAGCAGAGACCGGTTTTCTGGAAACACCATATATTTT. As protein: CATSRDRFSGNTIYF. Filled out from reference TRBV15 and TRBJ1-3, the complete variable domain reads DAMVIQNPRYQVTQFGKPVTLSCSQTLNHNVMYWYQQKSSQAPKLLFHYYDKDFNNEADTPDNFQSRRPNTSFCFLDIRSPGLGDTAMYLCATSRDRFSGNTIYFGEGSWLTVV.

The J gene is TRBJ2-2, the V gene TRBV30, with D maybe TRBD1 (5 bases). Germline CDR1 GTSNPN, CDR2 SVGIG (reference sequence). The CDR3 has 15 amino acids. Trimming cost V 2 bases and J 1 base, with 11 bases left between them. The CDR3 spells CAWSLPGQNTGELFF. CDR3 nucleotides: TGTGCCTGGAGTTTGCCAGGACAGAACACCGGGGAGCTGTTTTTT.

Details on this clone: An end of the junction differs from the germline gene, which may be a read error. The CDR3 here is CAITEGTGSNSPLHF. For the CDR3, the DNA is TGTGCCATCACTGAGGGGACAGGGAGTAATTCACCCCTCCACTTT. The rearrangement links TRBV10-3 to TRBJ1-6; 9 bases line up with TRBD1. The germline gives CDR1 ENHRY, CDR2 SYGVKD. The CDR3 is made up of 15 amino acids.

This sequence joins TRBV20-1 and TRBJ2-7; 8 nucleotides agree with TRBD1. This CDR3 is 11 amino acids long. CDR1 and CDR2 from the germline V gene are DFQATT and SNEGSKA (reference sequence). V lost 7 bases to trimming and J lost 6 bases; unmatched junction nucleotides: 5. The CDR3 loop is CSVAGTGEQYF. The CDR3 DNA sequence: TGCAGTGTGGCAGGGACAGGCGAGCAGTACTTC.

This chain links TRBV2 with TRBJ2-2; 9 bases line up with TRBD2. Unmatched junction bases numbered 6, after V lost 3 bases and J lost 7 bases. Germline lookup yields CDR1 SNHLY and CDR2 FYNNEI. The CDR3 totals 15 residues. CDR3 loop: CASSESGGRGGELFF. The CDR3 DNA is TGTGCCAGCAGTGAGAGCGGGGGGCGTGGCGGGGAGCTGTTTTTT.

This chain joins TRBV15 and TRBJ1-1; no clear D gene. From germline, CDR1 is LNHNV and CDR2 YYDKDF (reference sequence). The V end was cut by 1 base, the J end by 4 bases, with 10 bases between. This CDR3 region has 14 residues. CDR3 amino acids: CATSRGKDSTEAFF. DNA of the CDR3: TGTGCCACCAGCAGAGGAAAAGATTCCACTGAAGCTTTCTTT.

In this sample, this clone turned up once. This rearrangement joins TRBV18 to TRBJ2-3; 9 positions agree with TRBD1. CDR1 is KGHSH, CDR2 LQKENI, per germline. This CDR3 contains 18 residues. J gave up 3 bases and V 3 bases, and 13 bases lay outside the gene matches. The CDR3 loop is CASSPANLQGARTDTQYF. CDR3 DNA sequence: TGTGCCAGCTCACCCGCTAATCTACAGGGGGCGAGGACAGATACGCAGTATTTT.

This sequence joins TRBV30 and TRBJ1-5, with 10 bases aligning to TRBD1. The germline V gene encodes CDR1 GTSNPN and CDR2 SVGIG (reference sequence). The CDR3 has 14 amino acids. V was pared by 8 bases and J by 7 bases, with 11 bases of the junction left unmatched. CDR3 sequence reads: CARRGQGNKQPQHF. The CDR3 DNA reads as TGTGCCCGGCGGGGACAGGGGAATAAGCAGCCCCAGCATTTT.

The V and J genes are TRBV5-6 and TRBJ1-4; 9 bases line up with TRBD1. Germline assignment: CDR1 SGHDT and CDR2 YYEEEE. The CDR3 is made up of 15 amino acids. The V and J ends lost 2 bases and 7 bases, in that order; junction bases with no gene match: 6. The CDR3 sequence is CASSLLQGAGEKLFF. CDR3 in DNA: TGTGCCAGCAGCTTACTACAGGGGGCTGGTGAAAAACTGTTTTTT.

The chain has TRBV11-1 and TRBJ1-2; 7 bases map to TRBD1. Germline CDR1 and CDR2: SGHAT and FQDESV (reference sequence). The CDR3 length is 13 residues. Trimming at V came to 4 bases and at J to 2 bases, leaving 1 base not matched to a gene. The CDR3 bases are TGTGCCAGCAGCTGGGGACAGAACTATGGCTACACCTTC. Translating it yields CASSWGQNYGYTF. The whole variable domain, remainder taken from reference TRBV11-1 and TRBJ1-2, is EAEVAQSPRYKITEKSQAVAFWCDPISGHATLYWYRQILGQGPELLVQFQDESVVDDSQLPKDRFSAERLKGVDSTLKIQPAELGDSAMYLCASSWGQNYGYTFGSGTRLTVV.